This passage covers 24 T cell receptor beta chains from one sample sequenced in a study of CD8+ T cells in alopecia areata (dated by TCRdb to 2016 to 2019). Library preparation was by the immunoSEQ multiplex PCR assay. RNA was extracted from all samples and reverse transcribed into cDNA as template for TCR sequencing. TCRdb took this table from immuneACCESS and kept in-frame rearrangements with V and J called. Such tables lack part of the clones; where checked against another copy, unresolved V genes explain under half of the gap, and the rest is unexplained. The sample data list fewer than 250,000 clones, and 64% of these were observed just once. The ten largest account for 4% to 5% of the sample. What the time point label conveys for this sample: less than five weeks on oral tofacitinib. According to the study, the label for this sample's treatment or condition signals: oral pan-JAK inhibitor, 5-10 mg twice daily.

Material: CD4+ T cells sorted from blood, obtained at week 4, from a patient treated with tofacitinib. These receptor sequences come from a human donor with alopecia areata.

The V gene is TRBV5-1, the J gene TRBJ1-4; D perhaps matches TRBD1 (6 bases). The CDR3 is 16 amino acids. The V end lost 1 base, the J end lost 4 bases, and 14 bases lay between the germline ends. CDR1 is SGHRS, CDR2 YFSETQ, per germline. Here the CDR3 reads CASSLSAGTHNEKLFF. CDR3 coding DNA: TGCGCCAGCAGCTTGTCAGCCGGGACACATAATGAAAAACTGTTTTTT.

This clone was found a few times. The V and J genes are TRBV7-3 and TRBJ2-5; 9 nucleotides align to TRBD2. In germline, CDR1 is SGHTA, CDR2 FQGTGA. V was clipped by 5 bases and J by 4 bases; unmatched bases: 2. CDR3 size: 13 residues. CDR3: CASSQGLAETQYF. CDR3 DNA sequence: TGTGCCAGCAGCCAGGGACTAGCAGAGACCCAGTACTTC.

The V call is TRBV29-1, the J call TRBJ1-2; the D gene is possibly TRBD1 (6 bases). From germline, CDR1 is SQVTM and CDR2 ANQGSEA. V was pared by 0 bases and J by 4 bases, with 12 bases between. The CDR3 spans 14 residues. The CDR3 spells CSVEENRVAYGYTF. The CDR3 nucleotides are TGCAGCGTTGAAGAGAACAGGGTGGCCTATGGCTACACCTTC.

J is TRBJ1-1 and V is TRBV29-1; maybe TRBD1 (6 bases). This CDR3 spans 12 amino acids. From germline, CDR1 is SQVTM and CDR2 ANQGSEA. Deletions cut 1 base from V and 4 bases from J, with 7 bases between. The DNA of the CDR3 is TGCAGCGTTGAAGCCAGGGGCACTGAAGCTTTCTTT. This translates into CSVEARGTEAFF.

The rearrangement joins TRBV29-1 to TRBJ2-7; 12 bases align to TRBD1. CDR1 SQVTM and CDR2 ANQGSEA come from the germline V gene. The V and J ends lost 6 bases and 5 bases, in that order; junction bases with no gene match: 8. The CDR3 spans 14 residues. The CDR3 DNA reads TGCAGCGTCTCTGGGGGACAGGGGGCCCACGAGCAGTACTTC. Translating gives CSVSGGQGAHEQYF.

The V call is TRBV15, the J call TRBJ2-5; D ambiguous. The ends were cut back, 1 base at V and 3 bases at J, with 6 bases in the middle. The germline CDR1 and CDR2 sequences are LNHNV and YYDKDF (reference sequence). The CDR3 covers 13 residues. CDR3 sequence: CATSRATEETQYF. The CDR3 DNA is TGTGCCACCAGCAGAGCTACAGAAGAGACCCAGTACTTC. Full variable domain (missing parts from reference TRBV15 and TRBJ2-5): DAMVIQNPRYQVTQFGKPVTLSCSQTLNHNVMYWYQQKSSQAPKLLFHYYDKDFNNEADTPDNFQSRRPNTSFCFLDIRSPGLGDTAMYLCATSRATEETQYFGPGTRLLVL.

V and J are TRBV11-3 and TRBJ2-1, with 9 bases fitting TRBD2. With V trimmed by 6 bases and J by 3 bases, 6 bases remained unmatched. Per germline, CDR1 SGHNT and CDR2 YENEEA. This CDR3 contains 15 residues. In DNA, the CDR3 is TGTGCCAGCAGTCGGGCAGCGGGGGGCTACAATGAGCAGTTCTTC. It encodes CASSRAAGGYNEQFF. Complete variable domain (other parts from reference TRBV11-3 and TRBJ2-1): EAGVVQSPRYKIIEKKQPVAFWCNPISGHNTLYWYLQNLGQGPELLIRYENEEAVDDSQLPKDRFSAERLKGVDSTLKIQPAELGDSAVYLCASSRAAGGYNEQFFGPGTRLTVL.

CDR3 region: CASSLSRNTEAFF. The CDR3 bases are TGTGCCAGCAGTTTAAGCCGTAACACTGAAGCTTTCTTT. The genes are TRBV27 and TRBJ1-1; D is unresolved. The CDR3 is made up of 13 amino acids. V was trimmed by 2 bases and J by 2 bases, leaving 6 bases between them. Germline V gene sequence: CDR1 MNHEY, CDR2 SMNVEV (reference sequence).

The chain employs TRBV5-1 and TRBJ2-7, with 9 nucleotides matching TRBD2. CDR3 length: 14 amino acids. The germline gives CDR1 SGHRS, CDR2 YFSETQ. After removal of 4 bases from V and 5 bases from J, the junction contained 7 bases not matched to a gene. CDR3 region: CASSLRGGEDEQYF. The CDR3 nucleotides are TGCGCCAGCAGCCTGCGGGGGGGCGAAGACGAGCAGTACTTC.

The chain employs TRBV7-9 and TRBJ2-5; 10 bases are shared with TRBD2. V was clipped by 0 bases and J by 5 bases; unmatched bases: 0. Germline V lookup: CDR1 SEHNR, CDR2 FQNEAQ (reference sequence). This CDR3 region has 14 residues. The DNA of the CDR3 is TGTGCCAGCAGCTTAGCACTAGCGGGGGAGACCCAGTACTTC. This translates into CASSLALAGETQYF.

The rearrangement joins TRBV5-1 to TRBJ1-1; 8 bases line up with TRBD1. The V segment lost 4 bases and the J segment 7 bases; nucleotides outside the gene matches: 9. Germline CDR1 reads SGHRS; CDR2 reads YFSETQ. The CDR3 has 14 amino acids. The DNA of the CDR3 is TGCGCCAGCAGCAGTCGACAGGGGTTTCTTGAAGCTTTCTTT. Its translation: CASSSRQGFLEAFF.

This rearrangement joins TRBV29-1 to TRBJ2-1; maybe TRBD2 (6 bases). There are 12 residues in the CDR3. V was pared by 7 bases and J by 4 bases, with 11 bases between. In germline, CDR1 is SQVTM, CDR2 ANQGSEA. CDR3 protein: CSESAGYNEQFF. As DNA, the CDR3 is TGCAGCGAGTCGGCGGGGTACAATGAGCAGTTCTTC.

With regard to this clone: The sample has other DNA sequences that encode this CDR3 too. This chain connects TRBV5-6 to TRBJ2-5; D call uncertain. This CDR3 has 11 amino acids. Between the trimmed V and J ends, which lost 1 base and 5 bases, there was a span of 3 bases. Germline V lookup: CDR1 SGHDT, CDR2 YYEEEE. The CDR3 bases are TGTGCCAGCAGCTTGCTTGAGACCCAGTACTTC. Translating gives CASSLLETQYF. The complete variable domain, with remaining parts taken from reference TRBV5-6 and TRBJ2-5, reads DAGVTQSPTHLIKTRGQQVTLRCSPKSGHDTVSWYQQALGQGPQFIFQYYEEEERQRGNFPDRFSGHQFPNYSSELNVNALLLGDSALYLCASSLLETQYFGPGTRLLVL.

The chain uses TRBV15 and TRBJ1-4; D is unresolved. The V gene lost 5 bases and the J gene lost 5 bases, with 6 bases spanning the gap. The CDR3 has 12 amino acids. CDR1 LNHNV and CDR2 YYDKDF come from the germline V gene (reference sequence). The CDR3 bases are TGTGCCACCAGCCGGGGAAATGAAAAACTGTTTTTT. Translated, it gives CATSRGNEKLFF.

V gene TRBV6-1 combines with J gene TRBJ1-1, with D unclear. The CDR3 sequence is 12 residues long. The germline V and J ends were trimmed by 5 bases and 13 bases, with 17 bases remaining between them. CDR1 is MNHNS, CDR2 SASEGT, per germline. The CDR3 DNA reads TGTGCCAGCAGTTTCCCCGGGCGTGATGGTTTCTTT. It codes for CASSFPGRDGFF.

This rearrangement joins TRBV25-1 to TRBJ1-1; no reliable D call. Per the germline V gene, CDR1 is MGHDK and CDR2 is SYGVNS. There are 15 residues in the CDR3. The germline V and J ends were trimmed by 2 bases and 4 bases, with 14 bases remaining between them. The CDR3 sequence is CASSENYGPGTEAFF. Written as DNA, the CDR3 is TGTGCCAGCAGTGAAAATTACGGGCCGGGCACTGAAGCTTTCTTT.

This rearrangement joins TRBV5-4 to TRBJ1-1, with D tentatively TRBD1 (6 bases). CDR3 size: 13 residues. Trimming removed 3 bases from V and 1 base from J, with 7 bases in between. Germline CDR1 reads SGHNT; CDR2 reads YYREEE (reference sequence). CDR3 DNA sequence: TGTGCCAGCAGCTCGGGACAGAACACTGAAGCTTTCTTT. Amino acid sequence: CASSSGQNTEAFF. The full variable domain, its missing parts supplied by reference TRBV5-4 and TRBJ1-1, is ETGVTQSPTHLIKTRGQQVTLRCSSQSGHNTVSWYQQALGQGPQFIFQYYREEENGRGNFPPRFSGLQFPNYSSELNVNALELDDSALYLCASSSGQNTEAFFGQGTRLTVV.

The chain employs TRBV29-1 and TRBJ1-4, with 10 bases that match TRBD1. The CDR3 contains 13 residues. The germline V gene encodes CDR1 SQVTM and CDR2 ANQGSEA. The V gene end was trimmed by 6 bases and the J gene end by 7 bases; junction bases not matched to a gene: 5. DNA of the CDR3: TGCAGCGTCGGACAGGGGGGTGTTGAAAAACTGTTTTTT. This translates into CSVGQGGVEKLFF. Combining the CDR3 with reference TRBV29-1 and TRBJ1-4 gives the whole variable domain SAVISQKPSRDICQRGTSLTIQCQVDSQVTMMFWYRQQPGQSLTLIATANQGSEATYESGFVIDKFPISRPNLTFSTLTVSNMSPEDSSIYLCSVGQGGVEKLFFGSGTQLSVL.

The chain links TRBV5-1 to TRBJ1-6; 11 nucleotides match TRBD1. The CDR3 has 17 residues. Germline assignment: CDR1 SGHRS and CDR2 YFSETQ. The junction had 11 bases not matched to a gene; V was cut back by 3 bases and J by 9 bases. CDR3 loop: CASSSSPGQGASSPLHF. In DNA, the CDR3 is TGCGCCAGCAGCTCCAGCCCCGGACAGGGGGCATCTTCACCCCTCCACTTT.

The CDR3 DNA reads as TGCGCCAGCAGCCCTAGCGGGGGGGCCCATAATGAGCAGTTCTTC. Amino acid sequence: CASSPSGGAHNEQFF. This chain links TRBV5-1 with TRBJ2-1; 12 bases line up with TRBD2. V lost 4 bases, J lost 7 bases, and 6 bases stayed unmatched. Germline values: CDR1 SGHRS, CDR2 YFSETQ. The CDR3 contains 15 residues.

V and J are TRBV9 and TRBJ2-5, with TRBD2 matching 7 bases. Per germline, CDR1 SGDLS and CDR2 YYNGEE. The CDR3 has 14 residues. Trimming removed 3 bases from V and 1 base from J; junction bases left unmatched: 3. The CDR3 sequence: CASSASGIQETQYF. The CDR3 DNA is TGTGCCAGCAGCGCGAGCGGGATCCAAGAGACCCAGTACTTC.

CDR3 sequence reads: CASSRTLSSYNEQFF. CDR3 nucleotide sequence: TGTGCCAGCAGCAGGACACTTAGCTCCTACAATGAGCAGTTCTTC. The chain links TRBV5-4 to TRBJ2-1; weak D call: TRBD1 (5 bases). This CDR3 contains 15 residues. Germline lookup yields CDR1 SGHNT and CDR2 YYREEE (reference sequence). The V end lost 4 bases, the J end lost 0 bases, and 11 bases lay between the germline ends.

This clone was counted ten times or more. The CDR3 spells CASTRPPPRGAFF. CDR3 coding DNA: TGTGCCAGCACTCGACCGCCGCCCCGGGGGGCTTTCTTT. This sequence joins TRBV6-4 and TRBJ1-1; tentatively, D is TRBD1 (5 bases). This CDR3 region has 13 residues. CDR1 is MRHNA, CDR2 SNTAGT, per germline. With 7 bases removed from V and 11 bases from J, the gap between germline ends came to 20 bases.

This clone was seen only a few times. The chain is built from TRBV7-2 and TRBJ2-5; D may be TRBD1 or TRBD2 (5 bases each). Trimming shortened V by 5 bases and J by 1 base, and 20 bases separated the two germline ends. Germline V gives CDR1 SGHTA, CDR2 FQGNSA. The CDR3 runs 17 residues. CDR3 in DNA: TGTGCCAGCAGCCACTACCATACGGGGCACCTCCAAGAGACCCAGTACTTC. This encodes CASSHYHTGHLQETQYF. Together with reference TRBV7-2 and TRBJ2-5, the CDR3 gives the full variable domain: GAGVSQSPSNKVTEKGKDVELRCDPISGHTALYWYRQSLGQGLEFLIYFQGNSAPDKSGLPSDRFSAERTGGSVSTLTIQRTQQEDSAVYLCASSHYHTGHLQETQYFGPGTRLLVL.